Below, one TCR beta chain is given with its context. What it binds is unknown. The data were taken from a study of T cells after yellow fever vaccination. TCRdb re-analysed the 5' RACE reads in MiXCR, keeping a single row per CDR3 protein. The data show some 350,000 distinct CDR3 sequences, roughly 3.9% seen once. The CDR3 totals 14 residues. Trimming took off 5 bases at V and 4 bases at J, with 12 bases between the two ends. Germline V gene data show CDR1 as KGHSH and CDR2 as LQKENI. Study-wide findings and caveats: FACS-sorted repertoires could contain abundant clonotypes contaminating from the bulk population. Most primary-vaccination clones recurred post-booster (roughly 97% CD4, about 90% CD8).

The V and J genes are TRBV18 and TRBJ1-5; D gene unclear. This receptor was obtained from a man between 18 and 29 years old who received the YFV17D yellow fever vaccine. This material consisted of PBMCs, taken 5 days after the yellow fever booster vaccination. This CDR3 reads CASSAVGENQPQHF. Written as DNA, the CDR3 is TGTGCCAGCTCAGCAGTTGGGGAGAATCAGCCCCAGCATTTT. The full variable domain, its missing parts supplied by reference TRBV18 and TRBJ1-5, is NAGVMQNPRHLVRRRGQEARLRCSPMKGHSHVYWYRQLPEEGLKFMVYLQKENIIDESGMPKERFSAEFPKEGPSILRIQQVVRGDSAAYFCASSAVGENQPQHFGDGTRLSIL.